The 27 T cell receptor beta chains below were found in one sample sequenced in a study of response to subunit inactivated influenza vaccine (dated by TCRdb to 2016 to 2019). The method behind the library was RT-PCR. The listed sequencing device is Illumina HiSeq 2500. The public reads were reanalyzed by TCRdb: fastp trimming at Q25, MiXCR alignment, in-frame beta chains only. Entries that share a CDR3 protein sequence are merged under the most common genes and DNA. The sample table holds some 550,000 distinct CDR3 sequences, of which roughly 23% were seen once. In total, the top ten clones hold roughly 2.8% of the sample. This same sample was also part of a study on T cells expressing NK-cell markers. The second investigation adds: TCR beta cDNA libraries were prepared using 5'RACE template switching, which introduced a universal primer site and unique molecular identifiers.

Sequenced material: CD4+ T cells sorted from PBMCs, taken approximately 12 days after vaccination. These receptors were obtained from a man aged 45-65 years who received an inactivated influenza vaccine. Donor details come from another sample of the same person, matched by shared clones.

The chain combines TRBV5-5 with TRBJ2-1; 10 nucleotides align to TRBD2. This CDR3 region has 16 residues. V lost 4 bases to trimming and J lost 2 bases; unmatched junction nucleotides: 6. Germline V gene data show CDR1 as SGHKS and CDR2 as YYEKEE (reference sequence). The CDR3 coding sequence is TGTGCCAGCAGCCCCCTGGGGACTAGCGCCTACAATGAGCAGTTCTTC. Translated, it gives CASSPLGTSAYNEQFF.

V and J are TRBV11-3 and TRBJ2-7, with D uncertain. Germline V gives CDR1 SGHNT, CDR2 YENEEA. The CDR3 runs to 15 residues. V was shortened by 1 base and J by 1 base, with 11 bases between the two germline ends. In DNA form, the CDR3 reads TGTGCCAGCAGCTTAGTGGCGGTGTTTTCCTACGAGCAGTACTTC. This gives the protein CASSLVAVFSYEQYF.

The J gene is TRBJ2-7, the V gene TRBV20-1; D remains unclear. The CDR3 has 15 residues. V was trimmed by 2 bases and J by 0 bases, leaving 14 bases between them. The V gene's germline CDR1 is DFQATT and CDR2 SNEGSKA (reference sequence). The CDR3 DNA is TGCAGTGCTAGAAAACCCAGACTCCTCTCCTACGAGCAGTACTTC. Its translation: CSARKPRLLSYEQYF.

There are a few counts of this clonotype. The chain recombines TRBV4-3 with TRBJ2-3; possible D gene TRBD1, 6 bases. Trimming removed 0 bases from V and 1 base from J, with 14 bases in between. This CDR3 has 17 amino acids. From germline, CDR1 is LGHNA and CDR2 YSLEER. CDR3 nucleotides: TGCGCCAGCAGCCAAGATGAGAGCAGGGGCCGCACAGATACGCAGTATTTT. Protein sequence: CASSQDESRGRTDTQYF.

This clonotype was seen more than once but under ten times. The chain couples TRBV7-9 to TRBJ2-1, with 7 nucleotides matching TRBD1. Per the germline V gene, CDR1 is SEHNR and CDR2 is FQNEAQ (reference sequence). V lost 5 bases and J lost 4; bases outside the gene matches: 8. The CDR3 is 15 residues long. The CDR3 spells CASSPLGQDYNEQFF. The DNA for the CDR3 is TGTGCCAGCAGCCCGCTAGGACAGGATTACAATGAGCAGTTCTTC. Filled out from reference TRBV7-9 and TRBJ2-1, the complete variable domain reads DTGVSQNPRHKITKRGQNVTFRCDPISEHNRLYWYRQTLGQGPEFLTYFQNEAQLEKSRLLSDRFSAERPKGSFSTLEIQRTEQGDSAMYLCASSPLGQDYNEQFFGPGTRLTVL.

This clonotype was seen a handful of times. V gene TRBV7-8 combines with J gene TRBJ2-1, with 9 bases identical to TRBD1. J lost 3 bases, V lost 4 bases, and 4 bases had no gene match. This CDR3 contains 15 residues. Germline loops: CDR1 SGHVS, CDR2 FQNEAQ. The CDR3 protein is CASSYGTGFYNEQFF. The CDR3 DNA follows: TGTGCCAGCAGCTACGGGACAGGGTTCTACAATGAGCAGTTCTTC.

The chain combines TRBV9 with TRBJ2-4; 13 nucleotides align to TRBD2. With V trimmed by 0 bases and J by 7 bases, 10 bases remained unmatched. CDR3 length: 18 residues. Germline V gene data show CDR1 as SGDLS and CDR2 as YYNGEE. CDR3 DNA sequence: TGTGCCAGCAGCGTAGCCCCAACTAGCGGGAGGGCCGGTAACATTCAGTACTTC. It codes for CASSVAPTSGRAGNIQYF.

This clonotype was counted between two and nine times. The chain carries TRBV6-2 or TRBV6-3 and TRBJ2-7, with D possibly being TRBD1 or TRBD2 (5 bases each). Per germline, CDR1 MNHEY and CDR2 SVGEGT. Trimming stripped 8 bases from V and 4 bases from J, with 15 bases between. The CDR3 consists of 13 residues. CDR3 in DNA: TGTGCCAGCCGGGACCGGAAATTTTACGAGCAGTACTTC. It is translated as CASRDRKFYEQYF.

Only one count was recorded for this clonotype. This chain joins TRBV7-6 and TRBJ2-3; 12 positions match TRBD2. This CDR3 is built from 16 residues. CDR1 is SGHVS and CDR2 is FNYEAQ in the germline V gene. J gave up 4 bases and V 2 bases, and 4 bases lay outside the gene matches. As DNA, the CDR3 is TGTGCCAGCAGCTTAAGGCCTAGCGGGGGGGCAGATACGCAGTATTTT. Protein sequence: CASSLRPSGGADTQYF.

The chain combines TRBV25-1 with TRBJ2-7; D not certain. CDR1 is MGHDK and CDR2 is SYGVNS in the germline V gene. V lost 6 bases to trimming and J lost 1 base, with 10 bases between them. There are 13 residues in the CDR3. The CDR3 bases are TGTGCCAGCAGGCCCCCCGGTTCCTACGAGCAGTACTTC. This sequence encodes CASRPPGSYEQYF.

This clonotype has ten or more counts. The chain uses TRBV7-2 and TRBJ2-3; D uncertain. Germline CDR1 SGHTA, CDR2 FQGNSA. Deletions cut 7 bases from V and 2 bases from J, with 16 bases between. The CDR3 extends over 15 amino acids. CDR3 nucleotide sequence: TGTGCCAGCACGCAACGTGGCGGTAACACAGATACGCAGTATTTT. Amino acid sequence: CASTQRGGNTDTQYF.

V usage is TRBV6-5 and J usage is TRBJ2-7, with D possibly matching TRBD1 (8 bases). This CDR3 comprises 16 residues. Trimming took off 2 bases at V and 3 bases at J, with 17 bases between the two ends. CDR1 is MNHEY, CDR2 SVGAGI, per germline. CDR3 nucleotide sequence: TGTGCCAGCAGTTACGGGGGGGCAGGGGGCATCTACGAGCAGTACTTC. It translates to CASSYGGAGGIYEQYF.

This clonotype was seen a handful of times. The V call is TRBV2, the J call TRBJ1-4; D remains unclear. This CDR3 region has 14 residues. Germline assignment: CDR1 SNHLY and CDR2 FYNNEI. V lost 3 bases and J lost 5, with 10 bases in between. The CDR3 protein is CASSERALNEKLFF. DNA for the CDR3: TGTGCCAGCAGTGAGAGGGCCTTGAATGAAAAACTGTTTTTT.

This clonotype has ten or more counts. The chain employs TRBV5-1 and TRBJ2-7; TRBD1 matches 8 bases. The CDR3 covers 13 residues. Germline V lookup: CDR1 SGHRS, CDR2 YFSETQ. Trimming took 7 bases from V and 5 from J; bases not matched to a gene: 8. Here the CDR3 reads CASRPGQAHEQYF. The CDR3 region has the DNA TGCGCCAGCCGACCGGGACAGGCACACGAGCAGTACTTC.

This sequence joins TRBV3-1 and TRBJ2-7, with a tentative D call TRBD2 (6 bases). The CDR3 consists of 14 residues. The germline V gene has CDR1 LGHDT and CDR2 YNNKEL (reference sequence). V was trimmed by 7 bases and J by 2 bases, leaving 15 bases between them. CDR3 sequence reads: CASNKAGRAYEQYF. The CDR3 DNA reads as TGTGCCAGCAATAAGGCGGGGCGAGCCTACGAGCAGTACTTC.

This clonotype was detected a few times. The V gene is TRBV7-2, the J gene TRBJ2-7, with TRBD2 identical over 8 bases. Germline CDR1 reads SGHTA; CDR2 reads FQGNSA. V lost 4 bases and J lost 3; bases outside the gene matches: 2. The CDR3 runs to 13 residues. The CDR3 loop is CASSSLAGYEQYF. CDR3 in DNA: TGTGCCAGCAGCTCCCTAGCGGGCTACGAGCAGTACTTC.

This clonotype was found many times. The chain couples TRBV7-9 to TRBJ2-3; tentatively, D is TRBD1 (5 bases). The CDR3 totals 15 residues. Germline V gene sequence: CDR1 SEHNR, CDR2 FQNEAQ (reference sequence). V lost 5 bases and J lost 0, with 12 bases in between. As DNA, the CDR3 is TGTGCCAGCAGCACTGGACAAAGAAGCACAGATACGCAGTATTTT. It codes for CASSTGQRSTDTQYF.

Comments on this clonotype: The junction departs from the called germline gene at one end, perhaps through a read error. Here the CDR3 reads CACSPGGRTDTQYF. As DNA, the CDR3 is TGTGCCTGCAGCCCGGGGGGCCGCACAGATACGCAGTATTTT. The chain combines TRBV7-2 with TRBJ2-3; D perhaps matches TRBD2 (7 bases). The CDR3 spans 14 residues. The germline CDR1 and CDR2 sequences are SGHTA and FQGNSA.

This clonotype came up many times. V usage is TRBV29-1 and J usage is TRBJ2-5; D ambiguous. The CDR3 loop spans 12 amino acids. Deletions cut 6 bases from V and 1 base from J, with 9 bases between. The germline CDR1 and CDR2 sequences are SQVTM and ANQGSEA. DNA of the CDR3: TGCAGCGTCTCGACACCCCAAGAGACCCAGTACTTC. This codes for CSVSTPQETQYF.

This clonotype showed up just a few times. The rearrangement uses TRBV4-3 and TRBJ2-3; D gene uncertain. Germline V CDR1 and CDR2: LGHNA, YSLEER. V lost 4 bases, J lost 1 base, and 9 bases lay in between. This CDR3 spans 14 amino acids. CDR3 sequence reads: CASSRSVRTDTQYF. In DNA, the CDR3 is TGCGCCAGCAGCCGGAGTGTTCGCACAGATACGCAGTATTTT.

The chain has TRBV7-9 and TRBJ1-2, with D possibly TRBD1 on 6 matching bases. The CDR3 is 14 amino acids. V dropped 4 bases and J dropped 8 bases, with 17 bases sitting between them. In germline, CDR1 is SEHNR, CDR2 FQNEAQ (reference sequence). This CDR3 reads CASSSDSGTRGYTF. The CDR3 coding sequence is TGTGCCAGCAGCTCAGATTCCGGGACAAGAGGCTACACCTTC.

This clonotype was detected only a few times. The rearrangement joins TRBV6-1 to TRBJ2-1; a weak D match, TRBD2 (6 bases). The V and J ends lost 5 bases and 2 bases respectively, with 13 bases between them. The CDR3 runs 15 residues. Germline values: CDR1 MNHNS, CDR2 SASEGT. As DNA, the CDR3 is TGTGCCAGCAGTCGGGACTCCCTAACCTACAATGAGCAGTTCTTC. Protein: CASSRDSLTYNEQFF.

The rearrangement joins TRBV20-1 to TRBJ2-1; 8 nucleotides agree with TRBD2. J gave up 0 bases and V 6 bases, and 16 bases lay outside the gene matches. Germline CDR1 reads DFQATT; CDR2 reads SNEGSKA (reference sequence). The CDR3 loop spans 18 amino acids. The CDR3 loop is CSALTPGLGLSSYNEQFF. CDR3 sequence (DNA): TGCAGTGCCCTGACACCGGGACTAGGTCTTAGCTCCTACAATGAGCAGTTCTTC.

This clonotype showed up just a few times. This chain uses TRBV4-2 with TRBJ2-7; no clear D gene. The germline V gene encodes CDR1 LGHNA and CDR2 YNFKEQ. The CDR3 is 12 amino acids. V was pared by 4 bases and J by 3 bases, with 7 bases between. CDR3: CASSRSHYEQYF. Here the CDR3 DNA reads TGTGCCAGCAGCCGGTCCCACTACGAGCAGTACTTC.

The V and J genes are TRBV10-3 and TRBJ2-3; TRBD2 is a possible D gene (6 bases). The V and J ends lost 6 bases and 2 bases respectively, with 18 bases between them. Per the germline V gene, CDR1 is ENHRY and CDR2 is SYGVKD. The CDR3 runs 16 residues. Here the CDR3 DNA reads TGTGCCATCAGCAAGTCAGGAGGGGCGACCACAGATACGCAGTATTTT. Protein: CAISKSGGATTDTQYF.

This sequence joins TRBV10-1 and TRBJ2-3; D could derive from TRBD1 or TRBD2 (5 bases each). The germline V gene encodes CDR1 WNHNN and CDR2 SYGVQD (reference sequence). This CDR3 has 14 amino acids. V dropped 8 bases and J dropped 3 bases, with 15 bases sitting between them. The CDR3 nucleotides read TGCGCCAGCCGATCCGGGGACGCGACAGATACGCAGTATTTT. Its protein is CASRSGDATDTQYF.

This clonotype showed up just a few times. This sequence joins TRBV20-1 and TRBJ2-7; D gene uncertain. Germline V gives CDR1 DFQATT, CDR2 SNEGSKA (reference sequence). V dropped 1 base and J dropped 2 bases, with 12 bases sitting between them. This CDR3 is built from 14 residues. In nucleotides, the CDR3 is TGCAGTGCTAGAGGCGGACGGTCTACCTACGAGCAGTACTTC. Amino acids: CSARGGRSTYEQYF.